The present entry profiles one T cell receptor (beta chain) with its context. Compared with germline, one end of the junction differs, possibly owing to a read error. This entry comes from a study of CD8+CD57+ T cells in acquired aplastic anemia. All sequencing subjects had displayed CD8+CD57+ cell expansion on flow cytometry. Profiling that covered TCR beta VDJ and CDR3 relied on genomic DNA as its template. TCRdb analysed the reads with MiXCR anew, one entry per CDR3 protein. The table shows roughly 250,000 distinct CDR3 sequences, with 70% to 85% occurring only once. Germline V gene lookup returns CDR1 SGHNT and CDR2 YENEEA. The CDR3 sequence is 12 residues long.

The chain employs TRBV11-3 and TRBJ2-3; D is unresolved. What was sequenced was sorted CD4+, CD8+, or CD8+CD57+ T cells (not recorded which) from PBMCs. The source of this sequence is a human donor with aplastic anemia. The CDR3 sequence: CASSVEPDAQYF. The CDR3, as DNA: TGTGCCAGCAGCGTAGAGCCAGATGCGCAGTATTTT.